The T cell receptor (beta chain) under discussion was sequenced for a study of human CD8 memory T cell subsets. Overall study results and limits: This study sequenced T cell receptor beta chains alone. Stem-like memory and precursor exhausted T cell repertoires showed minimal mutual overlap.

Of note for this clonotype: Its antigen remains unidentified.

Germline V gene sequence: CDR1 DFQATT, CDR2 SNEGSKA (reference sequence). This CDR3 has 13 residues. UMI-labeled 5' RACE yielded the TCR beta libraries. Using the 5' RACE reads, TCRdb records one entry per CDR3 protein without DNA. The sample totals around 6,300 distinct CDR3 sequences; its top ten clones hold 20% to 25%. Early memory CD8+ T cells that were CCR7+ PD-1+ TIGIT+ with exhausted-like traits constituted the TPEX cells. CD8+ T cells were isolated by negative magnetic selection. For every subset, the RNA was derived from duplicate vials of about 150,000 sorted CD8+ T cells. The source is a human donor in good health. The genes are TRBV20-1 and TRBJ2-7; checking the TCRdb D call of TRBD2 is not possible without DNA. The sequenced sample consisted of CD8+ T cells from PBMCs. CDR3 in amino acids: CSASFGGRYEQYF.